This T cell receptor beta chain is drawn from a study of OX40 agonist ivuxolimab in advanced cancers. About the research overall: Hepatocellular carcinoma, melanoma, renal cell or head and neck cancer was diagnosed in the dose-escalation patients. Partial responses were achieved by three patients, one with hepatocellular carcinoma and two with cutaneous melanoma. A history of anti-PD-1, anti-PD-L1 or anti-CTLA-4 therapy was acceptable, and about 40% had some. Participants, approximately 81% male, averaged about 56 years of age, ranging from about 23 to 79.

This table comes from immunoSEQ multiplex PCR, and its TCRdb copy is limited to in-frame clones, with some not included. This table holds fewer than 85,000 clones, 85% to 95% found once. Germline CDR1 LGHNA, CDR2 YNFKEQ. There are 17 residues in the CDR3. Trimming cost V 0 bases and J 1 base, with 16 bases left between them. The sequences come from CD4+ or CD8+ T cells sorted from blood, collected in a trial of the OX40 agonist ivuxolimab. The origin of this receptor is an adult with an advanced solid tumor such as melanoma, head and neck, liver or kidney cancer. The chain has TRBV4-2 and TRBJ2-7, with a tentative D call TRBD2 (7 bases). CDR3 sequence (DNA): TGTGCCAGCAGCCAAGATGGCGGGGGCCAAATTTCCTACGAGCAGTACTTC. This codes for CASSQDGGGQISYEQYF.